Detailed here is one TCR beta chain. Its antigen is as yet unknown. This sample also contains other DNA sequences that code for the same CDR3. Germline CDR1 is SGHTA and CDR2 is FQGNSA. After removal of 1 base from V and 7 bases from J, the junction contained 8 bases not matched to a gene. CDR3 length: 16 residues. Profiling relied on immunoSEQ multiplex PCR, and the TCRdb table lists in-frame clones only, not all of them. The sample includes about 56,000 clones, 56% of them seen just once. The data originate from a study of cytotoxic CD8 clonotypes in ibrutinib-treated CLL. Study details: Of the patients, about 12 were relapsed/refractory, 15 treatment-naive and 17 to 18 IGHV unmutated.

The study's findings and limits: At progression, clonality fell back toward baseline after rising at ibrutinib response.

The sample here was PBMCs, taken after 24 months of ibrutinib treatment. The sequence came from a human donor with chronic lymphocytic leukemia. This chain joins TRBV7-2 and TRBJ2-2; 8 bases fit TRBD2. This chain's CDR3 is CASSLGTGTRGGELFF. CDR3 DNA sequence: TGTGCCAGCAGCTTAGGCACCGGGACTAGGGGCGGGGAGCTGTTTTTT.